Following are 2 T cell receptor beta chains from one sample sequenced in a study of a mutant IDH1 vaccine in newly diagnosed glioma. Stated time point: week 47, end of study. Topical imiquimod accompanied each vaccine dose, which consisted of 300 ug of mutant IDH1 20-mer peptide. Antigen specificity for these receptors is unknown. Data came from immunoSEQ multiplex PCR; TCRdb stores just in-frame clones and leaves some out. Of about 56,000 clones in the sample, roughly 76% were seen once. Sequencing used PBMCs, obtained from a glioma patient whose treatment included an IDH1 peptide vaccine. These receptor sequences come from a man aged 50-59 years with glioma.

This clone has a handful of counts. J is TRBJ1-6 and V is TRBV23-1; TRBD1 is a possible D gene (6 bases). TRBV23-1 is placed among ORFs of uncertain function. This CDR3 comprises 14 residues. Trimming shortened V by 3 bases and J by 8 bases, and 11 bases separated the two germline ends. In DNA, the CDR3 is TGCGCCAGCAGTCAGCACAGGGCAGATTCACCCCTCCACTTT. It codes for CASSQHRADSPLHF.

This clone turned up a few times. The chain couples TRBV11-2 to TRBJ1-3; D call uncertain. Germline V lookup: CDR1 SGHAT, CDR2 FQNNGV. Trimming stripped 7 bases from V and 0 bases from J, with 7 bases between. The CDR3 length is 13 residues. The CDR3 nucleotides are TGTGCCAGCACCTCATCCTCTGGAAACACCATATATTTT. Encoded protein: CASTSSSGNTIYF. Full variable domain (rest looked up from reference TRBV11-2 and TRBJ1-3): EAGVAQSPRYKIIEKRQSVAFWCNPISGHATLYWYQQILGQGPKLLIQFQNNGVVDDSQLPKDRFSAERLKGVDSTLKIQPAKLEDSAVYLCASTSSSGNTIYFGEGSWLTVV.